The T cell receptor (beta chain) described here comes from a study of T cell repertoires in cytomegalovirus infection. Comments on this clonotype: Its antigen is unknown.

The study's findings and limits: Dominant in the ex vivo response were TCR beta clonotypes restricted by HLA-C and specific for CMV.

Per the germline V gene, CDR1 is MNHNS and CDR2 is SASEGT. The CDR3 runs to 14 residues. The V gene lost 7 bases and the J gene lost 4 bases, with 17 bases spanning the gap. TCRdb redid the calling of the reads with MiXCR, one entry per CDR3 protein. The sample lists roughly 300,000 distinct CDR3 sequences, 8% to 10% seen once, with about 4.5% in the top ten. The clonotype originates from a human donor in good health (CMV status not recorded). Some clones in this sample may be carry-over from other donors' samples. The sample was PBMCs. The chain couples TRBV6-1 to TRBJ2-7; possibly TRBD2 for D (6 bases). This chain's CDR3 is CASILGGGHYEQYF. CDR3 nucleotide sequence: TGTGCCAGCATCTTGGGGGGTGGGCATTACGAGCAGTACTTC.